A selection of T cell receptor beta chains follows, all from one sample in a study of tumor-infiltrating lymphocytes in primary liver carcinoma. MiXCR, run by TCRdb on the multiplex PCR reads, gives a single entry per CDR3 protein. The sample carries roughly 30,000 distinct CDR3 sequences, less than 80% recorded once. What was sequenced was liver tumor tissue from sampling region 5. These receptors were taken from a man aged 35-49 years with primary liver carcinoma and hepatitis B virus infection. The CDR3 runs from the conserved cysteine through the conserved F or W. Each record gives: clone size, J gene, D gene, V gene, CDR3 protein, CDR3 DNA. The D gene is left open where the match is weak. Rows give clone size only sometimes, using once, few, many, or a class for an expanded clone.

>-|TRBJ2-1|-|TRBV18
CASSFDIIEQFF
TGTGCCAGCTCATTTGACATAATTGAGCAATTCTTC
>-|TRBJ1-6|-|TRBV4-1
CASSQAIGQTSYNSPFHF
TGCGCCAGCAGCCAAGCAATAGGACAGACCTCCTATAATTCACCCTTCCATTTT
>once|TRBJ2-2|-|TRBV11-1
CTSSFTGFTGELFF
TGTACCAGCAGCTTTACGGGGTTTACCGGAGAGCTGTTTTTT
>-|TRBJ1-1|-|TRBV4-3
CASSQDTTSEAIF
TGCGCCAGCAGTCAAGATACCACGTCCGAAGCTATCTTT
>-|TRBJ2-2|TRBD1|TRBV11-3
CANSDRTGGELFF
TGTGCCAACAGTGATCGGACAGGCGGGGAGCTGTTTTTT
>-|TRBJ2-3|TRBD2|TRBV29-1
CSALTSGGGSMQYF
TGCAGCGCCCTGACTAGCGGAGGGGGGAGTATGCAGTATTTT
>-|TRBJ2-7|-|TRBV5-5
CASSFDIAYEQYF
TGTGCGAGTAGCTTTGACATCGCCTACGAGCAGTACTTC
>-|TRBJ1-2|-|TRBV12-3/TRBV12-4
CASSFRVSSYGYTF
TGTGCTAGCAGTTTTCGTGTGAGTAGCTATGGCTACACCTTC
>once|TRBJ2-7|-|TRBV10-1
CASSDRGALQYF
TGCGCCAGCAGTGACAGGGGGGCCCTACAGTACTTC
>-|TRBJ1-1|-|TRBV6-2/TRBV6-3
CASSYSLGSAEAFF
TGTGCCAGCAGTTACTCGTTGGGCTCCGCTGAAGCTTTCTTT
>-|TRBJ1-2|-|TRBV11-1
CASSFRRGADYGYTF
TGTGCCAGCAGCTTTCGGAGAGGGGCGGACTACGGCTATACCTTC
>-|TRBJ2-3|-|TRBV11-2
CDSSANTDTQYF
TGTGACAGCAGCGCCAACACAGATACGCAGTACTTT
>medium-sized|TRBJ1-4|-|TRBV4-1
CASSQHRAINEKLFF
TGCGCCAGCAGCCAACACAGGGCGATTAATGAAAAACTGTTTTTT
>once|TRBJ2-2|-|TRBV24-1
CATSDSSGVSTGELFF
TGTGCTACCAGTGATAGCTCCGGGGTGAGCACCGGGGAGCTGTTTTTT
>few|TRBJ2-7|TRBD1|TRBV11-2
CGNSFIQGAIHNEQYF
TGTGGTAACAGCTTCATACAGGGGGCCATACATAACGAGCAGTACTTC
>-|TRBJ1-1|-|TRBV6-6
CPSSYVETEAIF
TGTCCCAGCAGTTACGTGGAAACTGAAGCTATCTTT
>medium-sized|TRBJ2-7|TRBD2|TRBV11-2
CASSFLSGRDYEQYF
TGTGCCAGCAGCTTTCTTAGCGGGAGGGACTACGAGCAGTACTTC
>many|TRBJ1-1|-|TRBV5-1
CASSSPQGMNTEAFF
TGCGCCAGCAGCTCACCCCAGGGTATGAACACTGAAGCTTTCTTT
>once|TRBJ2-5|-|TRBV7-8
CASSPRLMAQETQYF
TGTGCCAGCAGCCCCCGACTAATGGCACAAGAGACCCAGTACTTC
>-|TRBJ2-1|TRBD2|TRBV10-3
CAMSESPLVAGGSHEQFF
TGTGCCATGAGTGAGTCCCCCCTCGTGGCGGGAGGTTCGCATGAGCAGTTCTTC
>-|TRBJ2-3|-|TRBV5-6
CAGSTGQRTSDTQCF
TGTGCCGGCAGCACGGGACAAAGAACGTCAGATACGCAGTGTTTT
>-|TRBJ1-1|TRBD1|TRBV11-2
CASSAGQGRTEAFF
TGTGCCAGCAGCGCGGGACAGGGAAGGACTGAAGCTTTCTTT
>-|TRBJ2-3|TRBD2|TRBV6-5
CASHKQDGRMVTDTHYF
TGTGCCAGCCACAAACAGGACGGGAGGATGGTGACAGATACGCATTATTTT
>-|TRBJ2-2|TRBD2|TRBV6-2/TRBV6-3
CASNSGLAGVGNTGELFF
TGTGCCAGCAACTCCGGACTAGCGGGAGTAGGGAACACCGGAGAGCTGTTTTTT
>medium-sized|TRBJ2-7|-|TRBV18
CASSPPHLSYEQYF
TGTGCCAGCTCACCACCGCACCTCTCCTACGAGCAGTACTTC
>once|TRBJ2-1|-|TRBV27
CASSQTNNEQLF
TGTGCCAGCAGTCAAACCAACAATGAGCAGCTCTTC
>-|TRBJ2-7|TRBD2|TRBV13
CASSAGVSYNEQYF
TGTGCGAGCTCGGCGGGAGTCTCCTACAATGAGCAGTACTTC
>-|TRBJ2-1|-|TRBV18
CASSPRPGEDEQLF
TGTGCCAGCTCACCAAGGCCAGGAGAGGATGAGCAGCTCTTC
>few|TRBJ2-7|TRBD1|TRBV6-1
CARKAGQGITKEYF
TGTGCCAGGAAGGCGGGACAGGGAATAACCAAGGAGTACTTC
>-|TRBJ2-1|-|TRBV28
CVCSLWGVHEQFF
TGTGTCTGCAGTTTATGGGGGGTACATGAGCAGTTCTTC
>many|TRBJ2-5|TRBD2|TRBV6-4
CASSDSPRGTSGDAVGETQYF
TGTGCCAGCAGTGACTCCCCCAGGGGGACTAGCGGCGACGCCGTCGGAGAGACCCAGTACTTC
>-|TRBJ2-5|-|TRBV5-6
CTNSGTDILRETQYF
TGTACCAACAGTGGGACGGACATTTTGAGAGAGACCCAGTACTTC
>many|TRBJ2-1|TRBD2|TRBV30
CAWSPGPFQRGEQFF
TGTGCCTGGAGTCCGGGACCCTTTCAGCGGGGTGAGCAGTTCTTC
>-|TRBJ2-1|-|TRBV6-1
CTSRRGGLVQEQFF
TGTACCAGCAGGAGGGGGGGTTTAGTACAGGAACAGTTCTTC
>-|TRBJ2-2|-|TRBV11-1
CASSITGATGGLFF
TGTGCCAGCAGCATTACAGGGGCTACCGGGGGGCTGTTTTTT
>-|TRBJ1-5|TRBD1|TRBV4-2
CVSSQEEGSGQLSNQPQHF
TGTGTCAGCAGCCAAGAGGAGGGGTCGGGACAGCTTAGCAATCAGCCCCAGCACTTT
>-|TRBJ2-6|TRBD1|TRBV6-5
CPSSYIGGSGANILTF
TGTCCCAGCAGTTACATAGGGGGCTCTGGGGCCAACATCCTGACTTTC
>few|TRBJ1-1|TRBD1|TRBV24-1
CATSDSGGGGATEAFF
TGTGCCACCAGTGACTCAGGGGGCGGCGGTGCTACTGAAGCTTTCTTT
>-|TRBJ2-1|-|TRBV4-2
CVSSQEGPESSYKELFF
TGTGTCAGCAGCCAAGAGGGACCGGAGAGCTCCTACAAAGAGCTGTTCTTC
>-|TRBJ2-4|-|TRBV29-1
CSVALTGEGKNIQYF
TGCAGCGTTGCTCTCACAGGGGAGGGCAAAAACATTCAGTACTTC
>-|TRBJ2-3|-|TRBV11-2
CASSTITDTQYF
TGTGCCAGCAGCACCATCACAGATACGCAATATTTT
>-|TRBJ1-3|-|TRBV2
CASMEWEVDTIHF
TGTGCCAGCATGGAGTGGGAGGTCGACACCATACATTTT
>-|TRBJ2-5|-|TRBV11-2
CTSGQTPGAGKETQYF
TGTACCAGCGGTCAAACTCCTGGCGCGGGGAAAGAGACCCAGTACTTC
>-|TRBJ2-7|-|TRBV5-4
CASSLDHGNLYEQYF
TGTGCTAGCAGCTTGGATCACGGGAACCTCTACGAGCAGTACTTC
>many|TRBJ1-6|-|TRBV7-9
CASSYTGRNSPLHF
TGTGCCAGCAGCTATACAGGGCGGAATTCACCCCTCCACTTT
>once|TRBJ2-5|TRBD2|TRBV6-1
CANSKGTSGTQYF
TGTGCCAACAGTAAAGGAACTAGCGGGACCCAGTACTTC
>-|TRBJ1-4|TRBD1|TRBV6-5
CANSGGTGPNEKSFF
TGTGCCAACAGTGGAGGGACAGGGCCGAATGAAAAATCGTTTTTT
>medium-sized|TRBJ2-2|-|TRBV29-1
CSVPRSGGTGELFF
TGCAGCGTTCCACGTAGCGGAGGGACCGGGGAGCTGTTTTTT
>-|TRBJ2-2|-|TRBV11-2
CATSFAGSNTGELFF
TGCGCAACCAGCTTTGCGGGATCGAACACCGGGGAGCTGTTTTTT
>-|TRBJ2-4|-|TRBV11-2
CASSTTGASRVAKNIQYF
TGCGCCAGCAGCACAACTGGGGCTTCCAGGGTGGCCAAAAACATTCAGTACTTC
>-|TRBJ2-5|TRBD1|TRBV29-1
CSVKTDRGRDETQYF
TGCAGCGTTAAAACGGACAGGGGGCGGGATGAGACCCAGTACTTC
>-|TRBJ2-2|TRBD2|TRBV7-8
CACSFRTSEANTGELFF
TGTGCCTGCAGCTTCCGGACTAGCGAGGCGAACACCGGGGAGCTGTTTTTT
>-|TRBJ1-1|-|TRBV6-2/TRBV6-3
CASSYPELNTDAFF
TGTGCCAGTAGTTATCCAGAGCTGAACACTGATGCTTTCTTT
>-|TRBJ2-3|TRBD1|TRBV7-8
CTSTLKGAQNTNTQYF
TGTACCAGCACCCTCAAGGGGGCGCAGAACACAAATACGCAGTATTTT
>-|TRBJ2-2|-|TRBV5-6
CASSRRASYTRKLFF
TGTGCCAGCAGCCGGAGGGCTAGCTACACCCGGAAGCTGTTTTTT